The 8 T cell receptor beta chains below were found in one sample sequenced in a study of early T cells in non-severe SARS-CoV-2 infection. MiXCR was run by TCRdb on the 5' RACE reads, yielding one entry per CDR3 protein. Found here are 65,000 to 85,000 distinct CDR3 sequences, around 15% of them singletons; the top ten hold 12%. The sample comprised whole blood. These receptors all come from an adult who was a healthcare worker with PCR-confirmed SARS-CoV-2 infection or an uninfected control (not recorded which).

This clonotype was observed a few times. The chain carries TRBV27 and TRBJ1-5; D gene unclear. The CDR3 length is 13 residues. V shed 3 bases and J shed 7 bases, with 10 bases lying between them. The germline V gene encodes CDR1 MNHEY and CDR2 SMNVEV (reference sequence). CDR3 sequence reads: CASSLYREQPQHF. For the CDR3, the DNA is TGTGCCAGCAGTTTGTACCGGGAACAGCCCCAGCATTTT.

The rearrangement links TRBV9 to TRBJ2-1; D is undetermined. The germline CDR1 and CDR2 sequences are SGDLS and YYNGEE. This CDR3 comprises 16 residues. V was trimmed by 3 bases and J by 3 bases, leaving 16 bases between them. As DNA, the CDR3 is TGTGCCAGCAGCGGAGCCAAGGTCGAAGACTACAATGAGCAGTTCTTC. As protein: CASSGAKVEDYNEQFF.

This clonotype has a handful of counts. This rearrangement joins TRBV3-1 to TRBJ1-1; D unclear. CDR1 is LGHDT, CDR2 YNNKEL, per germline (reference sequence). Between the trimmed V and J ends, which lost 1 base and 9 bases, there was a span of 12 bases. CDR3 size: 13 residues. CDR3 bases: TGTGCCAGCAGCCAAGGGTTTGGAGATCAAGCTTTCTTT. This gives the protein CASSQGFGDQAFF.

This clonotype showed up just a few times. The rearrangement uses TRBV12-3 or TRBV12-4 and TRBJ1-4; the match to TRBD1 covers 7 bases. The CDR3 is made up of 15 amino acids. The junction had 7 bases not matched to a gene; V was cut back by 7 bases and J by 2 bases. The CDR3 sequence is CASKGETGTNEKLFF. The DNA for the CDR3 is TGTGCCAGCAAGGGAGAGACAGGGACTAATGAAAAACTGTTTTTT.

The chain recombines TRBV7-2 with TRBJ2-3; 9 bases are shared with TRBD1. V was pared by 2 bases and J by 4 bases, with 4 bases of the junction left unmatched. The V gene's germline CDR1 is SGHTA and CDR2 FQGNSA. The CDR3 totals 15 residues. CDR3: CASSLKQGAPDTQYF. The CDR3 DNA reads TGTGCCAGCAGCTTAAAACAGGGGGCACCAGATACGCAGTATTTT.

This clonotype turned up a few times. DNA for the CDR3: TGCAGTGCTAGGGTCGCGGGGAACTTGGGGAATGAGCAGTTCTTC. Its protein product is CSARVAGNLGNEQFF. The chain combines TRBV20-1 with TRBJ2-1; a weak D match, TRBD2 (6 bases). This CDR3 region has 15 residues. Trimming left V 3 bases short and J 7 bases short, with 19 bases between. The germline V gene has CDR1 DFQATT and CDR2 SNEGSKA (reference sequence).

The rearrangement joins TRBV6-1 to TRBJ2-1; no definite D call. V was cut by 6 bases and J by 4 bases, with 7 bases left in between. CDR1 and CDR2 (germline): MNHNS, SASEGT. The CDR3 consists of 12 residues. CDR3 in amino acids: CASRAPYNEQFF. In DNA form, the CDR3 reads TGTGCCAGCAGGGCCCCTTACAATGAGCAGTTCTTC.

This chain connects TRBV12-3 or TRBV12-4 to TRBJ2-7, with D maybe TRBD2 (5 bases). This CDR3 has 14 amino acids. V was pared by 4 bases and J by 6 bases, with 16 bases between. CDR3 sequence (DNA): TGTGCCAGCAGTTCGGGATTGAAAGCCTCCGAGCAGTACTTC. The encoded protein is CASSSGLKASEQYF.